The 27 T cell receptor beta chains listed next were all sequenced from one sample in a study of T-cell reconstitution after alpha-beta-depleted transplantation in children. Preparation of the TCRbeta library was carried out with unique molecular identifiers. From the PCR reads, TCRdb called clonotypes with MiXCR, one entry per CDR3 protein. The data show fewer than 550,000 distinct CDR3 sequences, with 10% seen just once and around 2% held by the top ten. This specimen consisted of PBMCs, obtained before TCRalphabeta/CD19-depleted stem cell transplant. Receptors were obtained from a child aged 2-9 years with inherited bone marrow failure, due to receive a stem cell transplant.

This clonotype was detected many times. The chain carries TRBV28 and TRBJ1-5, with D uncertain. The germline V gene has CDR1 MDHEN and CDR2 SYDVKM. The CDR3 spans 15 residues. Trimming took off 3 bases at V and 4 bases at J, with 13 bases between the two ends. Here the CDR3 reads CASSLISPNNQPQHF. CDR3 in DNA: TGTGCCAGCAGTTTGATAAGTCCTAATAATCAGCCCCAGCATTTT.

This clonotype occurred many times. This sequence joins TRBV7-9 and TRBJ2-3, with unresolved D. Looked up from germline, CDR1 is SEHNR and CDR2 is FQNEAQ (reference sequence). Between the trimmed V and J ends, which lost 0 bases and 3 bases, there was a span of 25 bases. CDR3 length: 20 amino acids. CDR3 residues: CASSLATKALGRRTTDTQYF. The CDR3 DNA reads TGTGCCAGCAGCTTAGCGACAAAAGCCCTGGGCAGGCGGACGACAGATACGCAGTATTTT.

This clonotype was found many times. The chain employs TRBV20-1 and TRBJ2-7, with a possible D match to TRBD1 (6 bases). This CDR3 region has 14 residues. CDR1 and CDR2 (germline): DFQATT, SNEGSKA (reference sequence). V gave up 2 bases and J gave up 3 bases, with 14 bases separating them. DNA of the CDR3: TGCAGTGCTAGACAGGGGATCGGGGTCTACGAGCAGTACTTC. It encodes CSARQGIGVYEQYF.

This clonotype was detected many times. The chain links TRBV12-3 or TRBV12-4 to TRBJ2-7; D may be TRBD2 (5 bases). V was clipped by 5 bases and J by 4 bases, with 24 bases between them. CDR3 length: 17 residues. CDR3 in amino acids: CASSTALASVDFYEQYF. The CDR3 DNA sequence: TGTGCCAGCAGTACGGCCCTAGCCTCGGTTGATTTTTACGAGCAGTACTTC.

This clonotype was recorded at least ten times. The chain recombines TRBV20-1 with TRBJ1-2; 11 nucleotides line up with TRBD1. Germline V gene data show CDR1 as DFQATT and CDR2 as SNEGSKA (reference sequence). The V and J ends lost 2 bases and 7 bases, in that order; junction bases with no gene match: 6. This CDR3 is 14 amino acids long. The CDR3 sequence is CSARKKDRGPGYTF. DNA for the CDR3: TGCAGTGCTAGAAAAAAGGACAGGGGGCCTGGCTACACCTTC.

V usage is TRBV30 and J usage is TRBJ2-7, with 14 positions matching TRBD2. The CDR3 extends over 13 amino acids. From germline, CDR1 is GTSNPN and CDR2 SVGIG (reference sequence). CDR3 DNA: TGTGCTACGGGACTAGCGGGAGTATACGAGCAGTACTTC. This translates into CATGLAGVYEQYF.

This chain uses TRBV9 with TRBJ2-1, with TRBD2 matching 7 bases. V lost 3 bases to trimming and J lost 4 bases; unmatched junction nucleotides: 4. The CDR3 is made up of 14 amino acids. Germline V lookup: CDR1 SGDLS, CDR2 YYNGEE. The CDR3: CASSASGTYNEQFF. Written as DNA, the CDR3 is TGTGCCAGCAGCGCAAGCGGGACGTACAATGAGCAGTTCTTC.

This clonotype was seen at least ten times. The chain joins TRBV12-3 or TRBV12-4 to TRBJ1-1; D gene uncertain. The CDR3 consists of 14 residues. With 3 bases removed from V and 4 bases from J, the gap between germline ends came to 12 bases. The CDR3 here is CASSFMAMGTEAFF. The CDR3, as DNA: TGTGCCAGCAGTTTTATGGCCATGGGCACTGAAGCTTTCTTT.

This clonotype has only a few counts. The CDR3 loop reads CASSQGSGRAVYNEQFF. The CDR3 coding sequence is TGCGCCAGCAGCCAAGGGAGCGGGAGGGCCGTCTACAATGAGCAGTTCTTC. The chain carries TRBV4-1 and TRBJ2-1; TRBD2 matches 10 bases. This CDR3 region has 17 residues. Germline CDR1 reads MGHRA; CDR2 reads YSYEKL. After removal of 1 base from V and 3 bases from J, the junction contained 6 bases not matched to a gene.

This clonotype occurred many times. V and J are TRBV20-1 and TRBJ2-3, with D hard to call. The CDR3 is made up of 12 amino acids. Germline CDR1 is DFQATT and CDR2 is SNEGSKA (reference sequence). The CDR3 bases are TGCAGCTGCGCCGGTAGCACAGATACGCAGTATTTT. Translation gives CSCAGSTDTQYF.

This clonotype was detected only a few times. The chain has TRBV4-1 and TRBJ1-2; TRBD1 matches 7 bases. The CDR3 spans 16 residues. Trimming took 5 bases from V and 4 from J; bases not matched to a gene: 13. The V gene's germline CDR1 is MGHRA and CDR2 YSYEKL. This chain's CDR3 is CASSDLQGFGSYGYTF. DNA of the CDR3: TGCGCCAGCAGCGACTTACAGGGGTTCGGGAGCTATGGCTACACCTTC.

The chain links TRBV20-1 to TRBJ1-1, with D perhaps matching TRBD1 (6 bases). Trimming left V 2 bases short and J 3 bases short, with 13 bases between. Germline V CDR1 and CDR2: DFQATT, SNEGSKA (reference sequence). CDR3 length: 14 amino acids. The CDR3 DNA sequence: TGCAGTGCTAGATGGACAGCGGAGGACACTGAAGCTTTCTTT. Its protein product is CSARWTAEDTEAFF.

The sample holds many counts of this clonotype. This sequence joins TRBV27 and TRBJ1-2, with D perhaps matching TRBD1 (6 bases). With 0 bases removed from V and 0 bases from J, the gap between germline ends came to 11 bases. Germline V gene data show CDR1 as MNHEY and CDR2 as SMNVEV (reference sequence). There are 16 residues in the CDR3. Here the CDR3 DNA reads TGTGCCAGCAGTTTATCGGCAGGGGACTCTAACTATGGCTACACCTTC. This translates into CASSLSAGDSNYGYTF.

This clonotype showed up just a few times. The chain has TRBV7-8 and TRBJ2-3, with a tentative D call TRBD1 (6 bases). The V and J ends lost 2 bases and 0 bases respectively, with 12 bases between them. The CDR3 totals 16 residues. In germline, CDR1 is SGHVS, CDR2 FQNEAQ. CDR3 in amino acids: CASSLIRGSSTDTQYF. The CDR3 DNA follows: TGTGCCAGCAGCTTAATCAGGGGCTCCAGCACAGATACGCAGTATTTT.

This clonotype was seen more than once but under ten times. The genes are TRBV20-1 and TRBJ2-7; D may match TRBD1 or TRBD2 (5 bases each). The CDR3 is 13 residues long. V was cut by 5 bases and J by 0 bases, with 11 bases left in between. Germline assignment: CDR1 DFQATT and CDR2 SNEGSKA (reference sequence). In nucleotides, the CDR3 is TGCAGTGCTCGTGTCGGGACCTCCTACGAGCAGTACTTC. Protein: CSARVGTSYEQYF.

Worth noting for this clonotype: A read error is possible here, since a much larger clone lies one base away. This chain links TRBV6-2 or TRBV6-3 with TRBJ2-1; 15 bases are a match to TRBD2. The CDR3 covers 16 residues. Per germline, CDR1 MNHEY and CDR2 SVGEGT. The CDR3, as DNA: TGTGCCAGCAGAGGGACTAGCGGGAGGCGGTTGAATGAGCGGTTCTTC. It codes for CASRGTSGRRLNERFF.

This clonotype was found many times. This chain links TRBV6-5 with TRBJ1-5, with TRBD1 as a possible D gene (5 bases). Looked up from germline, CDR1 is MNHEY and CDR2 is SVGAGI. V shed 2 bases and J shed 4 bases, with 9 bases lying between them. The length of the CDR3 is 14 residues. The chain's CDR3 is CASSYGGSNQPQHF. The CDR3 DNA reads TGTGCCAGCAGTTACGGGGGGTCGAATCAGCCCCAGCATTTT.

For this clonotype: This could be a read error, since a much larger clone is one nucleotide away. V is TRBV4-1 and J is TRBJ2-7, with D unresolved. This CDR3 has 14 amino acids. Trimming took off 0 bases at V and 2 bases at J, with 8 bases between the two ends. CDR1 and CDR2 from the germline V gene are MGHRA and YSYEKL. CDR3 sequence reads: CASSQDTRTYEQYF. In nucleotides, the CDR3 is TGCGCCAGCAGCCAAGATACCAGGACCTACGAGCAGTACTTC.

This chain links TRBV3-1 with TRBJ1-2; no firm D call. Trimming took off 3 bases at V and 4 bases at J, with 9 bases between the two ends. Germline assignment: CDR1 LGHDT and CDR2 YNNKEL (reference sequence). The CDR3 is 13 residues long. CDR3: CASSQDFFYGYTF. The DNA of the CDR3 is TGTGCCAGCAGCCAGGACTTCTTCTATGGCTACACCTTC.

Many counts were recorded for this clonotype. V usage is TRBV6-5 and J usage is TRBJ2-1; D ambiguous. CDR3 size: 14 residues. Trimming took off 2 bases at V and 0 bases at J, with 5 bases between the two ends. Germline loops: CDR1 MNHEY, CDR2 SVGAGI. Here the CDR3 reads CASSYVSSYNEQFF. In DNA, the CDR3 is TGTGCCAGCAGTTACGTAAGCTCCTACAATGAGCAGTTCTTC.

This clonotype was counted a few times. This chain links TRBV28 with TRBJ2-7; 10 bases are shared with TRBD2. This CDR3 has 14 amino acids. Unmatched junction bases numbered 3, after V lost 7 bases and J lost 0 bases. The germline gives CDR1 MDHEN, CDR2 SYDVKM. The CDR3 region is CASNVAGGSYEQYF. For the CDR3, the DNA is TGTGCCAGCAACGTAGCGGGAGGCTCCTACGAGCAGTACTTC.

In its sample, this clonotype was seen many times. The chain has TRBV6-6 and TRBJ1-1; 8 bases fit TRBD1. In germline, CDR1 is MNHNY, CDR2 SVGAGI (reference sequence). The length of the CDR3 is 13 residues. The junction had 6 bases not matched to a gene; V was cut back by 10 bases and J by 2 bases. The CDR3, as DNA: TGTGCCACCGAACAGGGGGTTAACACTGAAGCTTTCTTT. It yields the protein CATEQGVNTEAFF.

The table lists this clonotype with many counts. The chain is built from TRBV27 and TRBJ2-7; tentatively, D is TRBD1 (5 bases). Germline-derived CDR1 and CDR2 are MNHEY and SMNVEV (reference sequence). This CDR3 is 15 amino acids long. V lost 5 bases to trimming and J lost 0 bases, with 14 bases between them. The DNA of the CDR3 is TGTGCCAGCAGTCCGCAGGGTATTCCCTCCTACGAGCAGTACTTC. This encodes CASSPQGIPSYEQYF.

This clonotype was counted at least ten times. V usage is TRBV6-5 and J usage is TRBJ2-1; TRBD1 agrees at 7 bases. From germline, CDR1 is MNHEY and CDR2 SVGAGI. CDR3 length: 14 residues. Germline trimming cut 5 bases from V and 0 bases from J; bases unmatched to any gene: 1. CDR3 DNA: TGTGCCAGCAGTCCAGGGGGCTCCTACAATGAGCAGTTCTTC. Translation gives CASSPGGSYNEQFF.

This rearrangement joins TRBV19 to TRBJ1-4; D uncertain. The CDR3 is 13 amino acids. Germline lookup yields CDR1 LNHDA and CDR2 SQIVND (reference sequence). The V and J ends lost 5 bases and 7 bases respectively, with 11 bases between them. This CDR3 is CASSAVEGEKLFF. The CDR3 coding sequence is TGTGCCAGTAGTGCAGTCGAGGGTGAAAAACTGTTTTTT.

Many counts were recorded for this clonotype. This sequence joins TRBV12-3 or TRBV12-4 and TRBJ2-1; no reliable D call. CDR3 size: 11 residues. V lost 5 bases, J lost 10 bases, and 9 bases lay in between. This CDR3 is CASSPGEEQFF. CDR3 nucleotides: TGTGCCAGCAGTCCCGGTGAAGAGCAGTTCTTC.

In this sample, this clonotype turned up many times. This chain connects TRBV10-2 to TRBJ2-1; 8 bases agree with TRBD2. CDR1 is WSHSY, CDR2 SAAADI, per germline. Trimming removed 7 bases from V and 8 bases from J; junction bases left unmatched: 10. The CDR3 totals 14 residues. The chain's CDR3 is CASTASGLSDEQFF. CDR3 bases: TGCGCCAGCACAGCTAGCGGGCTGAGCGATGAGCAGTTCTTC.